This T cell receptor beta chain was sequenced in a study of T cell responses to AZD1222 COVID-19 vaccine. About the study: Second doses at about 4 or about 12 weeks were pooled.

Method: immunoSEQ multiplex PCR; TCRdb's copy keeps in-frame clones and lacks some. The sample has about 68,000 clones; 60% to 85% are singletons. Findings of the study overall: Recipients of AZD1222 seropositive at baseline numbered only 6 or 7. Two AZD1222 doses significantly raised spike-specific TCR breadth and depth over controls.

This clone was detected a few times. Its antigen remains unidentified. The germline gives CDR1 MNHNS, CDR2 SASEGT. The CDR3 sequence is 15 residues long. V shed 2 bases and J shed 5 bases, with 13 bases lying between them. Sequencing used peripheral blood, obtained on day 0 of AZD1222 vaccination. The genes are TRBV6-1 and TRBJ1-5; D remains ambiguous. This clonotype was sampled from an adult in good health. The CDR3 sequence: CASSEFGSRYQPQHF. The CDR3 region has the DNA TGTGCCAGCAGTGAATTCGGCAGTAGATATCAGCCCCAGCATTTT.